This T cell receptor beta chain was retrieved from a study of blood T cell repertoires in COVID-19 (dated by TCRdb to about 2020). A note on the overall study: The collaborator samples originated in the United States, Italy and Spain and spanned the acute and convalescent phases of COVID-19. The prospective study material was composed of cDNA or gDNA derived from T cells, B-cell-depleted T cells, or PBMCs. Subjects who had been exposed to COVID-19, were actively infected with it, or had recovered from it provided the deeply sampled blood TCRbeta repertoires that made up the dataset. The repertoires were released in a freely available public database intended as a resource for research on the immune response to SARS-CoV-2. The samples were drawn from two sources: the first 160 participants of the ongoing ImmuneRACE study, and fewer than 1,500 subjects contributed by 6 global collaborators. Nearly every sample came with metadata listing a de-identified subject ID, COVID-19 status, age in years and sex. Where available, HLA class I and class II types were obtained from metadata supplied by the sample provider rather than from assay-based typing.

To note about this clone: The specificity of this receptor is unknown. Within one base of it there is no much larger clone, and no base qualities were kept.

Participants in the prospective study were enrolled through a virtual design, were aged roughly 18 to 100 years, and lived in about 25 United States geographic areas. In the prospective study, cohorts were assigned on the basis of participant-reported clinical history obtained from a screening survey and a study questionnaire. For ImmuneRACE Cohort 3, a participant was defined as recovered based on two consecutive negative NP/OP PCR tests, clearance by a healthcare professional, or resolution of symptoms. Mobile phlebotomists in the prospective study collected whole blood, serum and a nasopharyngeal or oropharyngeal swab from every participant. Participants in the prospective study had the option to provide additional blood draws and questionnaires over a roughly two-month period. Prospective study blood samples were shipped either frozen or at room temperature before DNA extraction. The immunoSEQ Assay, a bias-controlled multiplex PCR, was used to amplify TCRbeta CDR3 regions from genomic DNA. Per the original workflow: The number of nucleated cells in each sample was estimated from the amplification of reference gene primers within the assay. To quantify the absolute abundance of each unique TCRbeta CDR3 rearrangement, sequence reads were collapsed and filtered. For each sample, productive Simpson clonality was calculated by taking the square root of Simpson's diversity index across productive rearrangements. TCRdb holds this immuneACCESS table with in-frame rearrangements only. Some clones are missing; in checked studies, unresolved V genes explain under half, and the rest has no known cause. V and J calls and clone size are as listed in that table; D and trimming were resolved from the DNA. The sample includes around 370,000 clones, with more than 75% observed a single time. Clones ranked in the top ten supply more than 1% of the sample.

The CDR3 holds 16 amino acids from the cysteine to the phenylalanine. The entry retains the CDR3 DNA only, 48 bases that are in frame from base 1. For CDR1 and CDR2, the germline V gene (reference sequence) lists GTSNPN and SVGIG. V was cut back by 2 bases and J by 2 bases, leaving a gap of 13 bases between them. Paper-wide results and their limitations: Clinical and demographic metadata were provided uncurated, with the amount varying by source and participant.

The chain is assembled from TRBV30 and TRBJ1-6; too little of a D gene remains to name it. The sequence derives from a woman between 18 and 30 years old who had recovered from COVID-19. The material sequenced was PBMCs or T cells enriched from blood (not recorded which). The CDR3 sequence is CAWSTYVPAYNSPLHF. The DNA sequence is TGTGCCTGGAGTACGTATGTACCAGCCTATAATTCACCCCTCCACTTT.